This T cell receptor (beta chain) was recorded in a study of early T cells in non-severe SARS-CoV-2 infection. In the study overall: It was bulk RNA from unsorted whole blood that was sequenced, and the chains were unpaired. Study conclusions and caveats: Sequences matched to VDJdb favored anti-spike CD8 responses, while private and CD4 specificities were missed.

This clonotype appeared many times. The antigen remains undetermined. Individual cDNA molecules each received unique molecular identifiers attached to them. Each CDR3 protein is one row after TCRdb ran MiXCR on the 5' RACE reads. The sample contains about 84,000 distinct CDR3 sequences, over 10% of which appear only once. Trimming removed 4 bases from V and 4 bases from J; junction bases left unmatched: 7. Germline assignment: CDR1 SGHRS and CDR2 YFSETQ. This CDR3 comprises 15 residues. The chain links TRBV5-1 to TRBJ2-7; 11 bases fit TRBD1. The receptor was derived from an adult who was a healthcare worker with PCR-confirmed SARS-CoV-2 infection or an uninfected control (not recorded which). Sequencing was carried out using whole blood. As DNA, the CDR3 is TGCGCCAGCAGCCCCGGGACAGGGGGACCTTACGAGCAGTACTTC. It specifies CASSPGTGGPYEQYF. The whole variable domain, filled in from reference TRBV5-1 and TRBJ2-7, reads KAGVTQTPRYLIKTRGQQVTLSCSPISGHRSVSWYQQTPGQGLQFLFEYFSETQRNKGNFPGRFSGRQFSNSRSEMNVSTLELGDSALYLCASSPGTGGPYEQYFGPGTRLTVT.